A single sample gave rise to the 29 T cell receptor beta chains below, sequenced in a study of T cell responses to AZD1222 COVID-19 vaccine. The table came from immunoSEQ multiplex PCR; TCRdb's copy has only in-frame clones and leaves some out. The data hold 100,000 to 120,000 clones, with 81% observed a single time. Here the sequenced sample was peripheral blood, taken on day 0 of AZD1222 vaccination. The receptors derive from an adult in good health.

The chain joins TRBV2 to TRBJ1-1, with a tentative D call TRBD1 (6 bases). V was shortened by 6 bases and J by 2 bases, with 13 bases between the two germline ends. The CDR3 runs to 14 residues. Germline V lookup: CDR1 SNHLY, CDR2 FYNNEI. CDR3 nucleotides: TGTGCCAGCAGCCCGGACAGAGATAACACTGAAGCTTTCTTT. It specifies CASSPDRDNTEAFF.

This rearrangement joins TRBV11-2 to TRBJ1-1; no clear D gene. Germline-derived CDR1 and CDR2 are SGHAT and FQNNGV. Trimming stripped 2 bases from V and 2 bases from J, with 12 bases between. The CDR3 contains 15 residues. This chain's CDR3 is CASSLSAGFNTEAFF. The CDR3 nucleotides read TGTGCCAGCAGCTTATCGGCCGGTTTCAACACTGAAGCTTTCTTT.

This chain uses TRBV19 with TRBJ2-1; 13 bases match TRBD2. This CDR3 has 18 residues. Trimming at V came to 5 bases and at J to 8 bases, leaving 15 bases not matched to a gene. CDR1 and CDR2 (germline): LNHDA, SQIVND (reference sequence). CDR3 sequence (DNA): TGTGCCAGTAGTCCCCCCCGACTAGCGGGAGGTCAGGGATATGAGCAGTTCTTC. This codes for CASSPPRLAGGQGYEQFF. Drawing the rest from reference TRBV19 and TRBJ2-1, the complete variable domain is DGGITQSPKYLFRKEGQNVTLSCEQNLNHDAMYWYRQDPGQGLRLIYYSQIVNDFQKGDIAEGYSVSREKKESFPLTVTSAQKNPTAFYLCASSPPRLAGGQGYEQFFGPGTRLTVL.

The chain combines TRBV28 with TRBJ1-2; D might be TRBD1 (5 bases). This CDR3 region has 14 residues. The germline CDR1 and CDR2 sequences are MDHEN and SYDVKM. Between the trimmed V and J ends, which lost 5 bases and 4 bases, there was a span of 14 bases. The CDR3, as DNA: TGTGCCAGCAGTCAGACAACAGGCATCTATGGCTACACCTTC. It translates to CASSQTTGIYGYTF.

The chain links TRBV5-1 to TRBJ1-5; no definite D call. Trimming cost V 4 bases and J 8 bases, with 13 bases left between them. This CDR3 contains 13 residues. The V gene's germline CDR1 is SGHRS and CDR2 YFSETQ. The CDR3 sequence: CASSLMGLKPQHF. CDR3 DNA sequence: TGCGCCAGCAGCCTCATGGGGTTAAAGCCCCAGCATTTT.

The rearrangement links TRBV5-1 to TRBJ2-3, with 8 bases lining up with TRBD1. Germline CDR1 SGHRS, CDR2 YFSETQ. The CDR3 is made up of 15 amino acids. Germline trimming cut 3 bases from V and 3 bases from J; bases unmatched to any gene: 6. The CDR3 loop reads CASSSDRGTTDTQYF. CDR3 nucleotides: TGCGCCAGCAGCTCCGACAGGGGAACTACAGATACGCAGTATTTT.

This clone showed up just a few times. This chain uses TRBV6-5 with TRBJ1-5, with 9 bases that match TRBD1. Germline V gene data show CDR1 as MNHEY and CDR2 as SVGAGI. The ends lost 8 bases at V and 2 bases at J; junction bases unmatched: 1. The CDR3 sequence is 13 residues long. CDR3 coding DNA: TGTGCCAGCGGGGACAGGGGCAATCAGCCCCAGCATTTT. It yields the protein CASGDRGNQPQHF.

This sequence joins TRBV18 and TRBJ1-1; D is undetermined. Trimming cost V 1 base and J 2 bases, with 2 bases left between them. There are 12 residues in the CDR3. CDR1 is KGHSH, CDR2 LQKENI, per germline. The CDR3 DNA reads as TGTGCCAGCTCACCACGAAACACTGAAGCTTTCTTT. Translation: CASSPRNTEAFF.

The CDR3 loop reads CASSPEPDTGELFF. For the CDR3, the DNA is TGCGCCAGCAGTCCCGAACCTGACACCGGGGAGCTGTTTTTT. The chain links TRBV4-1 to TRBJ2-2; the D is unclear. V was cut by 6 bases and J by 3 bases, with 11 bases left in between. The CDR3 runs to 14 residues. Per the germline V gene, CDR1 is MGHRA and CDR2 is YSYEKL.

This clone was observed a handful of times. The chain couples TRBV7-9 to TRBJ2-2, with D perhaps matching TRBD1 (5 bases). V was pared by 6 bases and J by 3 bases, with 14 bases between. The germline gives CDR1 SEHNR, CDR2 FQNEAQ (reference sequence). This CDR3 spans 15 amino acids. CDR3 nucleotide sequence: TGTGCCAGCAGTTCTAAGTCAGGGTACACCGGGGAGCTGTTTTTT. Amino acids: CASSSKSGYTGELFF.

V gene TRBV7-3 combines with J gene TRBJ2-1; 8 bases match TRBD1. Germline V lookup: CDR1 SGHTA, CDR2 FQGTGA. Losses at the gene ends were 5 bases for V and 8 bases for J; bases not matched to a gene: 11. The CDR3 contains 15 residues. CDR3 sequence: CASSVTGATRYEQFF. CDR3 nucleotides: TGTGCCAGCAGCGTGACAGGGGCTACAAGGTATGAGCAGTTCTTC.

The chain is built from TRBV5-1 and TRBJ1-4; unclear D gene. Per germline, CDR1 SGHRS and CDR2 YFSETQ. V was trimmed by 0 bases and J by 0 bases, leaving 15 bases between them. This CDR3 spans 18 amino acids. The CDR3 region is CASSLESGYSATNEKLFF. As DNA, the CDR3 is TGCGCCAGCAGCTTGGAGTCAGGCTATAGTGCAACTAATGAAAAACTGTTTTTT.

This clone was found once. The genes are TRBV6-6 and TRBJ2-5, with a weak D call TRBD2 (6 bases). Trimming shortened V by 7 bases and J by 7 bases, and 16 bases separated the two germline ends. CDR1 and CDR2 from the germline V gene are MNHNY and SVGAGI (reference sequence). The CDR3 length is 13 residues. CDR3 protein: CASNRLVLGTQYF. The CDR3 DNA sequence: TGTGCCAGCAACAGACTAGTATTGGGGACCCAGTACTTC.

The chain carries TRBV6-6 and TRBJ2-6, with TRBD1 matching 8 bases. This CDR3 has 18 residues. V trimming: 6 bases; J trimming: 3 bases; junction bases outside the gene matches: 13. The germline V gene has CDR1 MNHNY and CDR2 SVGAGI (reference sequence). CDR3 sequence reads: CASSREPGGAYGANVLTF. CDR3 bases: TGTGCCAGCAGCCGAGAACCAGGGGGCGCGTATGGGGCCAACGTCCTGACTTTC.

This clone was seen a few times. V and J are TRBV28 and TRBJ1-2; no clear D. V lost 4 bases and J lost 8, with 20 bases in between. CDR1 and CDR2 (germline): MDHEN, SYDVKM. CDR3 length: 15 residues. DNA for the CDR3: TGTGCCAGCAGTTCTTCCCGGGGAGGGAAGGGCGGCTACACCTTC. Protein: CASSSSRGGKGGYTF.

The chain combines TRBV4-2 with TRBJ2-2, with D unresolved. This CDR3 contains 14 residues. The germline V gene has CDR1 LGHNA and CDR2 YNFKEQ. V was pared by 0 bases and J by 7 bases, with 9 bases between. CDR3 sequence (DNA): TGTGCCAGCAGCCAAGATCGGACCATCGGGGAGCTGTTTTTT. This codes for CASSQDRTIGELFF.

The gene calls are TRBV7-9 and TRBJ2-2; 11 bases map to TRBD2. The V gene end was trimmed by 6 bases and the J gene end by 3 bases; junction bases not matched to a gene: 6. CDR3 length: 16 residues. The germline gives CDR1 SEHNR, CDR2 FQNEAQ (reference sequence). CDR3 sequence reads: CASRAAGLADTGELFF. CDR3 sequence (DNA): TGTGCCAGCAGGGCCGCGGGACTAGCGGACACCGGGGAGCTGTTTTTT.

The chain has TRBV19 and TRBJ1-5; D is undetermined. Germline V gene lookup returns CDR1 LNHDA and CDR2 SQIVND (reference sequence). V lost 4 bases and J 7 bases, leaving 8 bases between the germline ends. This CDR3 has 12 residues. The CDR3 DNA reads as TGTGCCAGTAGTACGGGTTTCCAGCCCCAGCATTTT. Translating it yields CASSTGFQPQHF.

This sequence joins TRBV7-9 and TRBJ2-1; D may correspond to TRBD1 or TRBD2 (5 bases each). Per the germline V gene, CDR1 is SEHNR and CDR2 is FQNEAQ (reference sequence). The CDR3 totals 16 residues. The V end lost 6 bases, the J end lost 6 bases, and 21 bases lay between the germline ends. CDR3 region: CASRTGGTTAGNEQFF. The CDR3 nucleotides read TGTGCCAGCAGGACTGGTGGGACGACGGCGGGCAATGAGCAGTTCTTC.

V and J are TRBV6-2 or TRBV6-3 and TRBJ1-1; 9 bases agree with TRBD1. Germline V gene lookup returns CDR1 MNHEY and CDR2 SVGEGT. With 5 bases clipped from V and 5 bases from J, the junction kept 9 bases outside the gene matches. This CDR3 contains 15 residues. The CDR3 protein is CASSDERQGGTEAFF. The CDR3 nucleotides read TGTGCCAGCAGTGACGAGAGACAGGGGGGGACTGAAGCTTTCTTT.

J is TRBJ1-1 and V is TRBV9; D unresolved. V lost 0 bases and J 0 bases, leaving 15 bases between the germline ends. The germline CDR1 and CDR2 sequences are SGDLS and YYNGEE. CDR3 length: 17 residues. CDR3 nucleotides: TGTGCCAGCAGCGTAGAGGGCCTCCTATCAATGAACACTGAAGCTTTCTTT. Translated, it gives CASSVEGLLSMNTEAFF.

The chain has TRBV5-1 and TRBJ1-5, with 7 bases that match TRBD1. J was trimmed by 7 bases and V by 0 bases; bases with no gene match: 7. The germline gives CDR1 SGHRS, CDR2 YFSETQ. The length of the CDR3 is 15 residues. CDR3 residues: CASSLGTGLWQPQHF. The CDR3 DNA reads as TGCGCCAGCAGCTTGGGGACAGGTTTATGGCAGCCCCAGCATTTT.

Worth noting for this clone: The identical CDR3 is also encoded by other nucleotide sequences in the sample. The chain joins TRBV24-1 to TRBJ2-7; D gene ambiguous. CDR1 and CDR2 from the germline V gene are KGHDR and SFDVKD. Trimming left V 3 bases short and J 2 bases short, with 10 bases between. The CDR3 totals 14 residues. The CDR3 loop is CATSDPGRPYEQYF. The CDR3 DNA sequence: TGTGCCACCAGTGATCCCGGACGGCCCTACGAGCAGTACTTC.

CDR3 region: CASSPRGLAGNEQYF. The CDR3 DNA is TGTGCCAGCAGTCCACGGGGACTAGCGGGAAATGAGCAGTACTTC. The chain employs TRBV27 and TRBJ2-7; 13 bases map to TRBD2. The CDR3 sequence is 15 residues long. In germline, CDR1 is MNHEY, CDR2 SMNVEV (reference sequence). Trimming removed 5 bases from V and 7 bases from J; junction bases left unmatched: 8.

The V call is TRBV7-7, the J call TRBJ2-7; D possibly matches TRBD1 or TRBD2 (5 bases each). V dropped 3 bases and J dropped 5 bases, with 11 bases sitting between them. Germline assignment: CDR1 SSHAT and CDR2 FNYEAQ (reference sequence). The CDR3 sequence is 13 residues long. The DNA for the CDR3 is TGTGCCAGCAGCTTGGATAGGGACGACGAGCAGTACTTC. Its protein product is CASSLDRDDEQYF.

The chain employs TRBV30 and TRBJ1-4; 8 positions agree with TRBD1. J lost 2 bases, V lost 8 bases, and 4 bases had no gene match. This CDR3 contains 13 residues. CDR1 and CDR2 (germline): GTSNPN, SVGIG (reference sequence). For the CDR3, the DNA is TGTGCCCACCGACAGGGGACTAATGAAAAACTGTTTTTT. The encoded protein is CAHRQGTNEKLFF.

The chain joins TRBV2 to TRBJ2-5; D is ambiguous. Trimming took 4 bases from V and 1 from J, leaving 7 bases between them. Germline CDR1 reads SNHLY; CDR2 reads FYNNEI. The length of the CDR3 is 13 residues. DNA for the CDR3: TGTGCCAGCAGTGTTGTTACCCAAGAGACCCAGTACTTC. Translation gives CASSVVTQETQYF. Based on the CDR3 plus reference TRBV2 and TRBJ2-5, the full variable domain is EPEVTQTPSHQVTQMGQEVILRCVPISNHLYFYWYRQILGQKVEFLVSFYNNEISEKSEIFDDQFSVERPDGSNFTLKIRSTKLEDSAMYFCASSVVTQETQYFGPGTRLLVL.

The chain combines TRBV19 with TRBJ2-1; 13 bases agree with TRBD2. The germline V gene encodes CDR1 LNHDA and CDR2 SQIVND (reference sequence). The ends lost 1 base at V and 8 bases at J; junction bases unmatched: 8. This CDR3 has 17 amino acids. This chain's CDR3 is CASSIARLAGGRDEQFF. CDR3 sequence (DNA): TGTGCCAGTAGTATAGCGCGACTAGCGGGAGGAAGGGATGAGCAGTTCTTC. The complete variable domain, with remaining parts taken from reference TRBV19 and TRBJ2-1, reads DGGITQSPKYLFRKEGQNVTLSCEQNLNHDAMYWYRQDPGQGLRLIYYSQIVNDFQKGDIAEGYSVSREKKESFPLTVTSAQKNPTAFYLCASSIARLAGGRDEQFFGPGTRLTVL.

J is TRBJ1-2 and V is TRBV7-6, with TRBD1 as a possible D gene (6 bases). Germline-derived CDR1 and CDR2 are SGHVS and FNYEAQ. This CDR3 has 11 amino acids. The V gene lost 5 bases and the J gene lost 10 bases, with 11 bases spanning the gap. The CDR3 loop reads CASSVGGAYTF. The CDR3 DNA reads TGTGCCAGCAGCGTAGGGGGTGCCTACACCTTC.